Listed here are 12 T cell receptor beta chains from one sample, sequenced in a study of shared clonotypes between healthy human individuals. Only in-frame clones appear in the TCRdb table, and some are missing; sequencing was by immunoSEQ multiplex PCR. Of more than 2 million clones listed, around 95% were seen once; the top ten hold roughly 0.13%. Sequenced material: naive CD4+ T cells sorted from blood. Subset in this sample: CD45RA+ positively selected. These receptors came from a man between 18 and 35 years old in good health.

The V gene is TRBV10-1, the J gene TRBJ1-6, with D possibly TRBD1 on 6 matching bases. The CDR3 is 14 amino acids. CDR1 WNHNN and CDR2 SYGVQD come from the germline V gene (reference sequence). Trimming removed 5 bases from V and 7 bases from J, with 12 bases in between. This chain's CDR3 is CASSQGQANSPLHF. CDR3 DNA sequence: TGCGCCAGCAGTCAGGGGCAGGCGAATTCACCCCTCCACTTT.

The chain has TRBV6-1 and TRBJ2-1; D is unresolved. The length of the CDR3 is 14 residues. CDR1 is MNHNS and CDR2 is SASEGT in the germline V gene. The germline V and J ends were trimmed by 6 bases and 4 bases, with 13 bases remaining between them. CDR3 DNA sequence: TGTGCCAGCAGCCCAGGACCGAATTACAATGAGCAGTTCTTC. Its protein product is CASSPGPNYNEQFF.

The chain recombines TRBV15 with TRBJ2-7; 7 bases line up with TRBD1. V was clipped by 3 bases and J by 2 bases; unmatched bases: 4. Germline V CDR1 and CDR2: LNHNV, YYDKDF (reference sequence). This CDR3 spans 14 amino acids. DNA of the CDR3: TGTGCCACCAGCAGCCGGGACAGAACCTACGAGCAGTACTTC. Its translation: CATSSRDRTYEQYF.

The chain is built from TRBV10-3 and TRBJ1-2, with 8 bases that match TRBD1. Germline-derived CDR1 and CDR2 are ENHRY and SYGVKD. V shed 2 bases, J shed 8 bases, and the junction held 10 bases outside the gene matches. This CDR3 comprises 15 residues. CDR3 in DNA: TGTGCCATCAGTGAGGGGAGACAGGGGTTCAGGGGCTACACCTTC. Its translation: CAISEGRQGFRGYTF.

CDR3 residues: CAWKFEENTEAFF. The CDR3 DNA reads as TGTGCCTGGAAGTTTGAGGAGAACACTGAAGCTTTCTTT. V gene TRBV30 combines with J gene TRBJ1-1; no firm D call. This CDR3 comprises 13 residues. Trimming removed 4 bases at V and 1 base at J, with 10 bases between. The germline V gene encodes CDR1 GTSNPN and CDR2 SVGIG (reference sequence). The complete variable domain, with remaining parts taken from reference TRBV30 and TRBJ1-1, reads SQTIHQWPATLVQPVGSPLSLECTVEGTSNPNLYWYRQAAGRGLQLLFYSVGIGQISSEVPQNLSASRPQDRQFILSSKKLLLSDSGFYLCAWKFEENTEAFFGQGTRLTVV.

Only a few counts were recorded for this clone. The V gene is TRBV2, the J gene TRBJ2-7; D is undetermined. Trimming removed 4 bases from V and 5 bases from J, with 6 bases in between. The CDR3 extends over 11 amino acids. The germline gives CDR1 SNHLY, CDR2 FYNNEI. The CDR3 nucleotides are TGTGCCAGCAGTGGGAGCGACGAGCAGTACTTC. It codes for CASSGSDEQYF.

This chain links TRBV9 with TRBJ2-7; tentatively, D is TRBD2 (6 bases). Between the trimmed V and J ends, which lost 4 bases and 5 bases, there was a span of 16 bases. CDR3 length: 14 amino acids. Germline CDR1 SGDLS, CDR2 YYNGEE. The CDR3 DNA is TGTGCCAGCAGCCTAAGGGCGGGAACCCACGAGCAGTACTTC. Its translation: CASSLRAGTHEQYF.

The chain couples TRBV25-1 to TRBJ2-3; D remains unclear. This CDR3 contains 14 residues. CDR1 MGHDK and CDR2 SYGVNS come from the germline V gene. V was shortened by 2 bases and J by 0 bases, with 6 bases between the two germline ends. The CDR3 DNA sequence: TGTGCCAGCAGTGAAGTGACTAGCACAGATACGCAGTATTTT. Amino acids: CASSEVTSTDTQYF.

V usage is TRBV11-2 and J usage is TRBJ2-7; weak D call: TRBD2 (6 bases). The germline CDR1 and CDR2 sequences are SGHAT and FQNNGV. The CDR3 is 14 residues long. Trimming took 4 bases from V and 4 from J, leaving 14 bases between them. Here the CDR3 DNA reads TGTGCCAGCAGCTCCGGGGATGGGGGGTACGAGCAGTACTTC. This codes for CASSSGDGGYEQYF.

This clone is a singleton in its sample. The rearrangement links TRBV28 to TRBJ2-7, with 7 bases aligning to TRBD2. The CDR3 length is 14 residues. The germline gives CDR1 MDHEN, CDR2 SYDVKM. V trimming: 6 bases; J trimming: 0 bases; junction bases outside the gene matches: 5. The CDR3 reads CASSLRGGSYEQYF. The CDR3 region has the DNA TGTGCCAGCAGCTTGCGCGGGGGCTCCTACGAGCAGTACTTC.

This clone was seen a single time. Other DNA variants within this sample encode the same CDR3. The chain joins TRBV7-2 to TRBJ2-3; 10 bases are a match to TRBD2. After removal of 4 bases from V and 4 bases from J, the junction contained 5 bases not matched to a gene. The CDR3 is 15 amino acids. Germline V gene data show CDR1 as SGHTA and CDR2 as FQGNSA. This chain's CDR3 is CASSSLAGVADTQYF. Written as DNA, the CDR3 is TGTGCCAGCAGCTCCCTAGCGGGGGTGGCAGATACGCAGTATTTT.

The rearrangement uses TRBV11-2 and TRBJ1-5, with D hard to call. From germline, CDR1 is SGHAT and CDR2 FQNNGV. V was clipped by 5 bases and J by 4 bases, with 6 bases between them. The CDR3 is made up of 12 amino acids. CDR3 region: CASSGHNQPQHF. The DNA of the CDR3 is TGTGCCAGCAGCGGCCATAATCAGCCCCAGCATTTT.